The 29 T cell receptor beta chains presented below share a single source sample, sequenced in a study of beta chain features in type 1 diabetes. Sequencing targeted expressed TCRB transcripts, as all isolated RNA had been reverse transcribed. The table came from immunoSEQ multiplex PCR; TCRdb's copy has only in-frame clones and leaves some out. The sample lists 620,000 or so clones; 15% were seen once. The sample consisted of naive CD4+ T cells from blood. These receptors were obtained from a man between 18 and 35 years old in good health.

This clone was counted only a few times. The genes are TRBV5-1 and TRBJ2-3; D is undetermined. From germline, CDR1 is SGHRS and CDR2 YFSETQ. Trimming took off 0 bases at V and 2 bases at J, with 7 bases between the two ends. CDR3 length: 14 residues. The chain's CDR3 is CASSLGRPTDTQYF. CDR3 DNA sequence: TGCGCCAGCAGCTTGGGCAGGCCCACAGATACGCAGTATTTT.

This clone has more than one count but fewer than ten. J is TRBJ1-1 and V is TRBV2; TRBD1 is a possible D gene (5 bases). Germline CDR1 and CDR2: SNHLY and FYNNEI. V was cut by 7 bases and J by 5 bases, with 20 bases left in between. The CDR3 sequence is 15 residues long. The CDR3 nucleotides read TGTGCCAGCATGAGTCTCCAGGGTATTTTAACTGAAGCTTTCTTT. It is translated as CASMSLQGILTEAFF.

This clone has just a few counts. The gene calls are TRBV13 and TRBJ2-1; D call uncertain. The germline V gene has CDR1 PRHDT and CDR2 FYEKMQ (reference sequence). The CDR3 contains 14 residues. Trimming pared 4 bases from V and 8 bases from J, leaving 15 bases between. CDR3 bases: TGTGCCAGCAGCTCTGGCAGGATTTTCGATGAGCAGTTCTTC. Its protein is CASSSGRIFDEQFF.

The chain is built from TRBV5-1 and TRBJ2-5, with 7 bases matching TRBD1. The CDR3 consists of 16 residues. Germline CDR1 reads SGHRS; CDR2 reads YFSETQ. Trimming removed 5 bases from V and 7 bases from J; junction bases left unmatched: 17. In DNA form, the CDR3 reads TGCGCCAGCAGGACGAGGAAACGACAGGGTTGGGGGACCCAGTACTTC. This translates into CASRTRKRQGWGTQYF. Looking up the rest from reference TRBV5-1 and TRBJ2-5 gives the full variable domain: KAGVTQTPRYLIKTRGQQVTLSCSPISGHRSVSWYQQTPGQGLQFLFEYFSETQRNKGNFPGRFSGRQFSNSRSEMNVSTLELGDSALYLCASRTRKRQGWGTQYFGPGTRLLVL.

This rearrangement joins TRBV7-2 to TRBJ2-3; D is undetermined. The length of the CDR3 is 15 residues. V was shortened by 7 bases and J by 5 bases, with 19 bases between the two germline ends. The germline V gene has CDR1 SGHTA and CDR2 FQGNSA. CDR3 amino acids: CASNDGQSRRDTQYF. The DNA of the CDR3 is TGTGCCAGCAACGATGGGCAGAGCCGCAGAGATACGCAGTATTTT.

The gene calls are TRBV15 and TRBJ2-3; no clear D. CDR3 length: 15 amino acids. Germline assignment: CDR1 LNHNV and CDR2 YYDKDF (reference sequence). Trimming cost V 1 base and J 0 bases, with 8 bases left between them. The CDR3 loop is CATSRGFPSTDTQYF. DNA of the CDR3: TGTGCCACCAGCAGAGGGTTCCCTAGCACAGATACGCAGTATTTT.

The CDR3 bases are TGCGCCAGCAGCACTGCACTAGCGGGAGGTTCCTACGAGCAGTACTTC. This encodes CASSTALAGGSYEQYF. The V call is TRBV4-1, the J call TRBJ2-7, with TRBD2 identical over 12 bases. The length of the CDR3 is 16 residues. Unmatched junction bases numbered 6, after V lost 5 bases and J lost 1 base. Germline V lookup: CDR1 MGHRA, CDR2 YSYEKL.

The V and J genes are TRBV9 and TRBJ2-6; D remains unclear. The CDR3 contains 14 residues. Germline V gene sequence: CDR1 SGDLS, CDR2 YYNGEE. V lost 3 bases and J 2 bases, leaving 6 bases between the germline ends. The CDR3 loop reads CASSGATGANVLTF. The CDR3 DNA is TGTGCCAGCAGCGGCGCCACTGGGGCCAACGTCCTGACTTTC.

The rearrangement links TRBV7-9 to TRBJ1-2; TRBD1 aligns across 11 bases. V lost 3 bases, J lost 4 bases, and 1 base stayed unmatched. This CDR3 has 14 residues. Germline loops: CDR1 SEHNR, CDR2 FQNEAQ (reference sequence). The CDR3 DNA reads as TGTGCCAGCAGCTTGGACAGGGGGCCCTATGGCTACACCTTC. This encodes CASSLDRGPYGYTF.

This clone has just a few counts. V usage is TRBV27 and J usage is TRBJ2-6, with 7 bases lining up with TRBD1. Germline V gives CDR1 MNHEY, CDR2 SMNVEV (reference sequence). The ends lost 4 bases at V and 0 bases at J; junction bases unmatched: 21. This CDR3 region has 22 residues. The DNA of the CDR3 is TGTGCCAGCAGTTCCTCATACAGGTCCGGGACAGCGATTTACTCTGGGGCCAACGTCCTGACTTTC. Its translation: CASSSSYRSGTAIYSGANVLTF.

In DNA form, the CDR3 reads TGTGCCATCAGGCAGGGTCCTGAAGGCTACACCTTC. As protein: CAIRQGPEGYTF. The chain joins TRBV10-3 to TRBJ1-2, with a weak D call TRBD1 (5 bases). Per the germline V gene, CDR1 is ENHRY and CDR2 is SYGVKD. The CDR3 runs to 12 residues. Trimming pared 6 bases from V and 8 bases from J, leaving 13 bases between.

The sample holds a few counts of this clone. The chain carries TRBV29-1 and TRBJ2-1, with 8 positions matching TRBD2. Germline values: CDR1 SQVTM, CDR2 ANQGSEA. V shed 4 bases, J shed 5 bases, and the junction held 7 bases outside the gene matches. This CDR3 is 14 amino acids long. The CDR3 spells CSVGRTSFDNEQFF. The CDR3 region has the DNA TGCAGCGTTGGTAGGACTAGCTTCGACAATGAGCAGTTCTTC.

The chain is built from TRBV5-1 and TRBJ2-5, with 10 nucleotides matching TRBD2. The CDR3 sequence is 17 residues long. V lost 0 bases to trimming and J lost 6 bases; unmatched junction nucleotides: 11. Per the germline V gene, CDR1 is SGHRS and CDR2 is YFSETQ. The CDR3 DNA is TGCGCCAGCAGCTTGGCCGGTACCAGCGGGGGGGCGAAGACCCAGTACTTC. Its translation: CASSLAGTSGGAKTQYF.

CDR3 amino acids: CASSFAWDRTTYEQYF. For the CDR3, the DNA is TGTGCCAGCAGTTTCGCGTGGGACAGGACTACGTACGAGCAGTACTTC. The chain uses TRBV6-6 and TRBJ2-7; 8 bases align to TRBD1. Germline trimming cut 4 bases from V and 4 bases from J; bases unmatched to any gene: 12. CDR3 size: 16 residues. Germline CDR1 and CDR2: MNHNY and SVGAGI (reference sequence).

V gene TRBV23-1 combines with J gene TRBJ2-7, with 9 positions matching TRBD1. TRBV23-1 counts as an open reading frame of uncertain function. After removal of 2 bases from V and 4 bases from J, the junction contained 6 bases not matched to a gene. The CDR3 totals 15 residues. The CDR3 nucleotides read TGCGCCAGCAGTCAACCTACACAGGGGGCGTACGAGCAGTACTTC. Amino acids: CASSQPTQGAYEQYF.

This clone occurred a few times. J is TRBJ2-7 and V is TRBV30; tentatively, D is TRBD1 (6 bases). This CDR3 has 15 residues. Germline lookup yields CDR1 GTSNPN and CDR2 SVGIG (reference sequence). The V gene lost 5 bases and the J gene lost 1 base, with 18 bases spanning the gap. The CDR3 region has the DNA TGTGCCTGGGTCCCCCCCCACAGGGAATCCTACGAGCAGTACTTC. Translating gives CAWVPPHRESYEQYF.

The V and J genes are TRBV19 and TRBJ1-2; D remains ambiguous. The V gene lost 7 bases and the J gene lost 9 bases, with 21 bases spanning the gap. Germline V lookup: CDR1 LNHDA, CDR2 SQIVND (reference sequence). This CDR3 has 14 amino acids. CDR3 residues: CASKGRTDAIRYTF. DNA for the CDR3: TGTGCCAGTAAAGGGAGGACGGACGCCATACGCTACACCTTC.

This chain connects TRBV7-2 to TRBJ2-2; D gene unclear. The CDR3 is 13 residues long. V dropped 7 bases and J dropped 3 bases, with 9 bases sitting between them. Germline CDR1 is SGHTA and CDR2 is FQGNSA. The chain's CDR3 is CASKVYYTGELFF. The CDR3 DNA follows: TGTGCCAGCAAGGTCTACTACACCGGGGAGCTGTTTTTT.

This clone was detected only a few times. The rearrangement joins TRBV7-9 to TRBJ2-7, with D unclear. The CDR3 sequence is 12 residues long. Germline-derived CDR1 and CDR2 are SEHNR and FQNEAQ (reference sequence). Deletions cut 4 bases from V and 2 bases from J, with 6 bases between. CDR3 DNA: TGTGCCAGCAGCTCTACGCCCTACGAGCAGTACTTC. Residues: CASSSTPYEQYF.

V and J are TRBV4-2 and TRBJ2-7; the match to TRBD2 covers 10 bases. The V gene end was trimmed by 4 bases and the J gene end by 3 bases; junction bases not matched to a gene: 9. There are 16 residues in the CDR3. Germline V gene data show CDR1 as LGHNA and CDR2 as YNFKEQ. This chain's CDR3 is CASSPTERGGRYEQYF. CDR3 DNA: TGTGCCAGCAGCCCTACCGAGCGGGGGGGCCGCTACGAGCAGTACTTC.

The CDR3 DNA is TGCAGCGTTCGAGGGACAGCTTATGGCTACACCTTC. Its protein is CSVRGTAYGYTF. The chain carries TRBV29-1 and TRBJ1-2; 7 bases align to TRBD1. The CDR3 runs to 12 residues. Germline V gives CDR1 SQVTM, CDR2 ANQGSEA. V shed 5 bases, J shed 5 bases, and the junction held 5 bases outside the gene matches.

The chain has TRBV19 and TRBJ1-5; D gene uncertain. Germline values: CDR1 LNHDA, CDR2 SQIVND (reference sequence). The CDR3 totals 14 residues. The V gene lost 8 bases and the J gene lost 0 bases, with 11 bases spanning the gap. CDR3 sequence reads: CASRRNYSNQPQHF. CDR3 DNA sequence: TGTGCCAGTCGGAGGAATTATAGCAATCAGCCCCAGCATTTT.

The rearrangement uses TRBV9 and TRBJ2-3; D is unclear. V lost 4 bases and J 4 bases, leaving 10 bases between the germline ends. CDR1 is SGDLS and CDR2 is YYNGEE in the germline V gene. The CDR3 runs 13 residues. CDR3 region: CASSPPESDTQYF. The CDR3 region has the DNA TGTGCCAGCAGCCCACCGGAGTCAGATACGCAGTATTTT.

V gene TRBV5-1 combines with J gene TRBJ2-1; weak D call: TRBD2 (5 bases). Germline values: CDR1 SGHRS, CDR2 YFSETQ. Trimming shortened V by 2 bases and J by 9 bases, and 9 bases separated the two germline ends. This CDR3 is built from 12 residues. The CDR3 reads CASSFPSFEQFF. The DNA of the CDR3 is TGCGCCAGCAGCTTTCCTAGCTTTGAGCAGTTCTTC.

This clone was seen a handful of times. CDR3 coding DNA: TGTGCCAGCAGCTTGGGAGCGGGAAGTTTCTACGAGCAGTACTTC. Translation gives CASSLGAGSFYEQYF. This rearrangement joins TRBV5-5 to TRBJ2-7; 7 bases match TRBD2. Losses at the gene ends were 0 bases for V and 3 bases for J; bases not matched to a gene: 6. This CDR3 comprises 15 residues. Per germline, CDR1 SGHKS and CDR2 YYEKEE (reference sequence).

As concerns this clone: The same CDR3 is also encoded by other DNA sequences in this sample. This chain uses TRBV28 with TRBJ2-2; D remains unclear. The CDR3 loop spans 15 amino acids. Trimming stripped 3 bases from V and 5 bases from J, with 13 bases between. The germline V gene has CDR1 MDHEN and CDR2 SYDVKM. This CDR3 reads CASSLGSVGTGELFF. CDR3 nucleotide sequence: TGTGCCAGCAGTTTGGGATCGGTGGGGACCGGGGAGCTGTTTTTT.

This clone turned up a few times. The V and J genes are TRBV29-1 and TRBJ1-3; 7 bases line up with TRBD1. Per germline, CDR1 SQVTM and CDR2 ANQGSEA. V lost 6 bases to trimming and J lost 4 bases; unmatched junction nucleotides: 6. The length of the CDR3 is 13 residues. The CDR3 reads CSVRQGQGNTIYF. The CDR3 DNA follows: TGCAGCGTCAGACAGGGACAGGGAAACACCATATATTTT.

J is TRBJ2-7 and V is TRBV19, with 12 bases fitting TRBD2. The germline V gene encodes CDR1 LNHDA and CDR2 SQIVND (reference sequence). The CDR3 covers 16 residues. Trimming cost V 5 bases and J 7 bases; bases outside gene matches: 12. CDR3 sequence reads: CASSFLPSGRAGEQYF. CDR3 nucleotides: TGTGCCAGTAGTTTCCTTCCTAGCGGGAGGGCTGGTGAGCAGTACTTC.

This clone was seen more than once but under ten times. The gene calls are TRBV27 and TRBJ2-7, with TRBD1 matching 8 bases. Germline V gene sequence: CDR1 MNHEY, CDR2 SMNVEV (reference sequence). CDR3 length: 14 residues. V gave up 8 bases and J gave up 1 base; unmatched junction bases: 7. CDR3 sequence (DNA): TGTGCCAGCCTTCGCACAGGGGGTTCCTACGAGCAGTACTTC. It translates to CASLRTGGSYEQYF.